Sequencing of this T cell receptor (beta chain) was carried out in a study of blood T cells in healthy people across ages. Alongside a J-beta primer mix, a sample-barcoded 5' primer served in a second PCR lasting about 7 to 11 cycles. MiXCR was run by TCRdb on the 5' RACE reads, yielding one entry per CDR3 protein. The sample contains roughly 680,000 distinct CDR3 sequences, 49% of which appear only once. CDR3 length: 12 amino acids. V gave up 5 bases and J gave up 7 bases, with 11 bases separating them. Germline CDR1 and CDR2: DFQATT and SNEGSKA (reference sequence). General study findings and limits: CMV infection status of these donors was not known. It was held that diversity estimates obtained from one million T cells represented underestimates. Long-lived donors had more naive CD4+ cells and higher diversity than aged donors.

Per sample, a minimum of 6.5 million PBMCs were isolated. Details on this clonotype: The antigen is undetermined.

The chain couples TRBV20-1 to TRBJ1-4; maybe TRBD1 (5 bases). Input material: blood. The sequence was obtained from a woman aged 55-70 years in good health. CDR3 residues: CSALSGGEKLFF. CDR3 nucleotide sequence: TGCAGTGCTCTCAGCGGGGGTGAAAAACTGTTTTTT.